This entry lists 14 T cell receptor beta chains sequenced from one sample in a study of blood T cell repertoires in COVID-19. Here immunoSEQ multiplex PCR was the method, and the copy in TCRdb shows in-frame clones only, minus some. The repertoire holds about 72,000 clones, with roughly 90% as singletons. The sequencing input was peripheral blood. The receptor set was obtained from a human donor in a cohort sampled during active COVID-19.

The chain has TRBV5-4 and TRBJ2-3; TRBD1 agrees at 8 bases. Germline CDR1 and CDR2: SGHNT and YYREEE (reference sequence). The CDR3 runs to 17 residues. J lost 5 bases, V lost 4 bases, and 15 bases had no gene match. CDR3 in amino acids: CASSRRGRIQGVDTQYF. CDR3 in DNA: TGTGCCAGCAGCCGGAGGGGTCGCATACAGGGGGTAGATACGCAGTATTTT.

The chain carries TRBV20-1 and TRBJ2-1; D perhaps matches TRBD1 (7 bases). This CDR3 has 15 amino acids. V lost 3 bases and J lost 4, with 16 bases in between. The germline CDR1 and CDR2 sequences are DFQATT and SNEGSKA (reference sequence). The CDR3 here is CSASGAGGHYNEQFF. DNA for the CDR3: TGCAGTGCTAGTGGTGCAGGGGGGCATTACAATGAGCAGTTCTTC.

This sequence joins TRBV15 and TRBJ2-7; TRBD1 might be the D (6 bases). The CDR3 has 13 residues. Germline V gene lookup returns CDR1 LNHNV and CDR2 YYDKDF (reference sequence). Trimming took 1 base from V and 5 from J, leaving 9 bases between them. The CDR3 loop is CATSRVPGDEQYF. CDR3 DNA: TGTGCCACCAGCAGAGTCCCAGGGGACGAGCAGTACTTC. The complete variable domain, with remaining parts taken from reference TRBV15 and TRBJ2-7, reads DAMVIQNPRYQVTQFGKPVTLSCSQTLNHNVMYWYQQKSSQAPKLLFHYYDKDFNNEADTPDNFQSRRPNTSFCFLDIRSPGLGDTAMYLCATSRVPGDEQYFGPGTRLTVT.

This chain connects TRBV19 to TRBJ1-1; 9 bases fit TRBD1. This CDR3 has 15 residues. Germline CDR1 and CDR2: LNHDA and SQIVND (reference sequence). The ends lost 4 bases at V and 3 bases at J; junction bases unmatched: 6. The CDR3 is CASSSKQGAYTEAFF. In DNA, the CDR3 is TGTGCCAGTAGTAGCAAACAGGGGGCGTACACTGAAGCTTTCTTT.

CDR3 residues: CASSATSGGTGELFF. Written as DNA, the CDR3 is TGTGCCAGCTCAGCAACTAGCGGGGGAACCGGGGAGCTGTTTTTT. The chain is built from TRBV18 and TRBJ2-2; 11 bases fit TRBD2. Germline V gene data show CDR1 as KGHSH and CDR2 as LQKENI. With V trimmed by 5 bases and J by 5 bases, 4 bases remained unmatched. The CDR3 runs to 15 residues.

The J gene is TRBJ2-1, the V gene TRBV27; no reliable D call. Between the trimmed V and J ends, which lost 7 bases and 4 bases, there was a span of 8 bases. Germline CDR1 and CDR2: MNHEY and SMNVEV (reference sequence). This CDR3 contains 12 residues. CDR3 DNA sequence: TGTGCCAGCACGACCGGGTACAATGAGCAGTTCTTC. Protein sequence: CASTTGYNEQFF.

The rearrangement links TRBV30 to TRBJ1-1; D is uncertain. The V and J ends lost 1 base and 4 bases respectively, with 13 bases between them. CDR3 size: 14 residues. The germline gives CDR1 GTSNPN, CDR2 SVGIG (reference sequence). The CDR3 here is CAWSATNGVTEAFF. Here the CDR3 DNA reads TGTGCCTGGAGTGCCACCAACGGGGTCACTGAAGCTTTCTTT.

This clone was recorded once. The chain joins TRBV5-4 to TRBJ2-1, with a tentative D call TRBD2 (6 bases). Looked up from germline, CDR1 is SGHNT and CDR2 is YYREEE (reference sequence). Trimming took 5 bases from V and 1 from J, leaving 16 bases between them. The CDR3 spans 16 residues. This chain's CDR3 is CASRPGLGKSYNEQFF. CDR3 sequence (DNA): TGTGCCAGCAGGCCGGGACTGGGAAAATCCTACAATGAGCAGTTCTTC.

V is TRBV28 and J is TRBJ1-5, with D possibly matching TRBD1 (5 bases). The CDR3 is made up of 15 amino acids. The V and J ends lost 1 base and 0 bases respectively, with 7 bases between them. Germline assignment: CDR1 MDHEN and CDR2 SYDVKM. DNA of the CDR3: TGTGCCAGCAGTTTATACAGGAATAGCAATCAGCCCCAGCATTTT. Translation gives CASSLYRNSNQPQHF.

Concerning this clone itself: Within the sample, other DNA sequences also encode this same CDR3. This chain joins TRBV3-1 (or the pseudogene TRBV3-2) and TRBJ2-7; TRBD1 matches 9 bases. CDR3 size: 16 residues. V was pared by 6 bases and J by 2 bases, with 11 bases of the junction left unmatched. In germline, CDR1 is LGHDT, CDR2 YNNKEL (reference sequence). CDR3 region: CASSRAPQGAAYEQYF. The CDR3 bases are TGTGCCAGCAGTCGCGCCCCACAGGGGGCTGCCTACGAGCAGTACTTC.

J is TRBJ2-1 and V is TRBV14, with TRBD2 as a possible D gene (7 bases). The V end was cut by 4 bases, the J end by 5 bases, with 18 bases between. Looked up from germline, CDR1 is SGHDN and CDR2 is FVKESK. CDR3 size: 16 residues. As DNA, the CDR3 is TGTGCCAGCAGCCTCTTAAGCGGGACACCACACAATGAGCAGTTCTTC. This translates into CASSLLSGTPHNEQFF.

The rearrangement uses TRBV28 and TRBJ2-7; 7 bases line up with TRBD2. In germline, CDR1 is MDHEN, CDR2 SYDVKM. This CDR3 is built from 13 residues. The V gene end was trimmed by 4 bases and the J gene end by 5 bases; junction bases not matched to a gene: 5. The DNA of the CDR3 is TGTGCCAGCAGTTCGGGCGGGAGCAACGAGCAGTACTTC. Its protein product is CASSSGGSNEQYF.

This chain uses TRBV5-4 with TRBJ1-6; TRBD1 matches at 9 bases. This CDR3 is built from 14 residues. CDR1 and CDR2 (germline): SGHNT, YYREEE (reference sequence). The trim removed 4 bases at V and 7 bases at J, leaving 3 bases unmatched. CDR3 sequence: CASSDGTGNSPLHF. For the CDR3, the DNA is TGTGCCAGCAGCGACGGGACAGGGAATTCACCCCTCCACTTT. The variable domain in full, with the rest retrieved from reference TRBV5-4 and TRBJ1-6, is ETGVTQSPTHLIKTRGQQVTLRCSSQSGHNTVSWYQQALGQGPQFIFQYYREEENGRGNFPPRFSGLQFPNYSSELNVNALELDDSALYLCASSDGTGNSPLHFGNGTRLTVT.

V is TRBV5-8 and J is TRBJ2-7; D gene ambiguous. V was clipped by 7 bases and J by 1 base, with 9 bases between them. The length of the CDR3 is 12 residues. Germline V lookup: CDR1 SGHTS, CDR2 YDEGEE. The CDR3 sequence is CASGYSSYEQYF. CDR3 sequence (DNA): TGTGCCAGCGGCTACTCTTCCTACGAGCAGTACTTC.